This T cell receptor (beta chain) was recovered during a study of identical twins. Unique molecular identifiers were present on the cDNA, which also gained a universal primer site by template switching. TCRdb used MiXCR to reprocess the 5' RACE reads, holding one entry per CDR3 protein. The profile shows fewer than 500,000 distinct CDR3 sequences, approximately 15% of them singletons. These data also formed part of another study, on yellow fever vaccine responses in identical twins. From that study: Twins reportedly mounted vaccine T cell responses that seemed partly convergent, partly personalized.

This receptor was obtained from a woman younger than 30 in good health. Sequencing input: CD4+ T cells sorted from blood.

CDR3 residues: CASSEAVYGYTF. The DNA of the CDR3 is TGTGCCAGCAGTGAGGCAGTATATGGCTACACCTTC. The chain links TRBV2 to TRBJ1-2; no definite D call. The CDR3 is made up of 12 amino acids. Per the germline V gene, CDR1 is SNHLY and CDR2 is FYNNEI. With 3 bases removed from V and 5 bases from J, the gap between germline ends came to 7 bases.